This TCR beta chain was captured in a study of technical replicates of blood from a handful of donors. Libraries were prepared by immunoSEQ multiplex PCR; TCRdb keeps only in-frame clonotypes and omits some of them. The data show 85,000 to 100,000 clones, approximately 96% seen once. The CDR3 covers 15 residues. J lost 5 bases, V lost 5 bases, and 4 bases had no gene match. Germline V CDR1 and CDR2: MGHDK, SYGVNS. The source material was T cells isolated from PBMCs. The chain has TRBV25-1 and TRBJ1-6, with 9 bases lining up with TRBD1. The TCR sequence derives from a human donor in good health. Written as DNA, the CDR3 is TGTGCCAGCAGTCGGCGGGACAGGGATAATTCACCCCTCCACTTT. It encodes CASSRRDRDNSPLHF.